These 11 T cell receptor beta chains were all obtained from the same sample, sequenced in a study of T cell changes during pregnancy in multiple sclerosis (dated by TCRdb to between 2018 and 2021). Libraries were prepared through the immunoSEQ multiplex PCR assay. Imported from immuneACCESS, the table was reduced by TCRdb to in-frame sequences with V and J called. These copies leave out some clones; in studies compared against another copy, an unresolved V gene accounts for under half, and the cause of the remainder is not known. The sample table shows around 67,000 clones, and over 80% are seen once. The top ten constitute about 2.5% of the sample. The sequencing here drew on peripheral blood, taken in the first trimester of pregnancy. The receptors shown here come from a female donor with multiple sclerosis, enrolled in a pregnancy study.

The chain joins TRBV30 to TRBJ2-3; perhaps TRBD2 as D (6 bases). There are 17 residues in the CDR3. The germline CDR1 and CDR2 sequences are GTSNPN and SVGIG (reference sequence). Deletions cut 1 base from V and 3 bases from J, with 20 bases between. The CDR3 nucleotides are TGTGCCTGGAGTGGCTTTTCCCCGAGCGGGTTAACAGATACGCAGTATTTT. Amino acids: CAWSGFSPSGLTDTQYF.

The gene calls are TRBV6-5 and TRBJ1-2; D is unresolved. Trimming took off 0 bases at V and 7 bases at J, with 15 bases between the two ends. Germline V gene sequence: CDR1 MNHEY, CDR2 SVGAGI. The CDR3 spans 15 residues. CDR3 protein: CASSYSVEEVTGYTF. For the CDR3, the DNA is TGTGCCAGCAGTTACTCGGTCGAGGAGGTAACTGGCTACACCTTC.

The V call is TRBV6-4, the J call TRBJ1-1, with D unresolved. The ends were cut back, 3 bases at V and 1 base at J, with 6 bases in the middle. The CDR3 spans 13 residues. The germline V gene encodes CDR1 MRHNA and CDR2 SNTAGT. CDR3 amino acids: CASSEQSNTEAFF. DNA for the CDR3: TGTGCCAGCAGTGAGCAGTCGAACACTGAAGCTTTCTTT.

The CDR3 region has the DNA TGTGCCAGCAGCCCCCTTCCAGCGGGGGGGGGAGATACGCAGTATTTT. Translated, it gives CASSPLPAGGGDTQYF. The V gene is TRBV5-4, the J gene TRBJ2-3; 10 bases are a match to TRBD2. The CDR3 runs 16 residues. V shed 4 bases and J 5 bases; nucleotides not matched to a gene: 10. The germline CDR1 and CDR2 sequences are SGHNT and YYREEE (reference sequence).

The chain joins TRBV11-2 to TRBJ2-1; no reliable D call. V lost 6 bases and J 4 bases, leaving 16 bases between the germline ends. In germline, CDR1 is SGHAT, CDR2 FQNNGV. The CDR3 covers 15 residues. CDR3 coding DNA: TGTGCCAGCAGTCCCCGCGGAAGCGAGTACAATGAGCAGTTCTTC. Its protein product is CASSPRGSEYNEQFF.

On this clone: This specimen includes other DNA sequences encoding the same CDR3. The chain joins TRBV9 to TRBJ1-1; D may be TRBD1 (6 bases). This CDR3 comprises 13 residues. The V and J ends lost 2 bases and 3 bases respectively, with 8 bases between them. From germline, CDR1 is SGDLS and CDR2 YYNGEE. Written as DNA, the CDR3 is TGTGCCAGCAGCGTTTCAGGGGACACTGAAGCTTTCTTT. It is translated as CASSVSGDTEAFF.

This chain uses TRBV28 with TRBJ2-1; 10 positions match TRBD1. V trimming: 4 bases; J trimming: 10 bases; junction bases outside the gene matches: 25. This CDR3 spans 20 amino acids. Germline loops: CDR1 MDHEN, CDR2 SYDVKM. CDR3 amino acids: CASSSLVARETDRGSGEQFF. The CDR3 DNA is TGTGCCAGCAGTTCACTCGTAGCCCGGGAAACGGACAGGGGGTCCGGGGAGCAGTTCTTC.

The V call is TRBV19, the J call TRBJ1-1; tentative D call: TRBD1 (6 bases). The V and J ends lost 10 bases and 4 bases respectively, with 13 bases between them. Germline V gene lookup returns CDR1 LNHDA and CDR2 SQIVND (reference sequence). The CDR3 runs to 12 residues. The CDR3 loop reads CAIRGGGTEAFF. As DNA, the CDR3 is TGTGCCATAAGGGGGGGAGGCACTGAAGCTTTCTTT.

The chain joins TRBV4-2 to TRBJ2-5, with 8 bases fitting TRBD2. CDR3 length: 16 amino acids. V dropped 1 base and J dropped 5; count of bases not matched to a gene: 9. Germline V gene data show CDR1 as LGHNA and CDR2 as YNFKEQ. The CDR3 is CASSQGAGGVGETQYF. CDR3 in DNA: TGTGCCAGCAGCCAAGGGGCGGGAGGCGTAGGGGAGACCCAGTACTTC.

A single count supports this clone. This chain connects TRBV6-1 to TRBJ2-7; maybe TRBD1 (6 bases). Looked up from germline, CDR1 is MNHNS and CDR2 is SASEGT. The V gene lost 6 bases and the J gene lost 4 bases, with 10 bases spanning the gap. The CDR3 runs to 12 residues. DNA for the CDR3: TGTGCCAGCAGCAGGGGTTCGTACGAGCAGTACTTC. It yields the protein CASSRGSYEQYF.

The chain carries TRBV18 and TRBJ2-5; 7 bases are shared with TRBD1. V shed 3 bases and J 6 bases; nucleotides not matched to a gene: 10. The CDR3 is made up of 15 amino acids. CDR1 and CDR2 (germline): KGHSH, LQKENI. The CDR3 loop reads CASSPSTGIGQTQYF. The CDR3 DNA is TGTGCCAGCTCACCGTCGACAGGGATCGGGCAGACCCAGTACTTC.